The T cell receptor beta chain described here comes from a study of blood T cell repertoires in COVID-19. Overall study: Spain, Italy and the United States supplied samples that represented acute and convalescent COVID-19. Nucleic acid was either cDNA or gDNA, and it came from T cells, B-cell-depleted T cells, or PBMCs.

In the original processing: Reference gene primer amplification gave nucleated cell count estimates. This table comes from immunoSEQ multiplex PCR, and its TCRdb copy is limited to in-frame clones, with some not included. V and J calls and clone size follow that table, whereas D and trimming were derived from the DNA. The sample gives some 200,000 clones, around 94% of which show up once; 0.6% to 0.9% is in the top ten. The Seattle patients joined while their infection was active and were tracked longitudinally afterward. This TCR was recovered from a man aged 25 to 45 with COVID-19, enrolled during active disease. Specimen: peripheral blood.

CDR3 coding DNA: TGTGCCTCCACCAGACTCGCCTCGAACACTGAAGCTTTCTTT. This codes for CASTRLASNTEAFF. The chain couples TRBV7-3 to TRBJ1-1; D not resolved. The CDR3 spans 14 residues. Per the germline V gene, CDR1 is SGHTA and CDR2 is FQGTGA. The V end lost 11 bases, the J end lost 1 base, and 17 bases lay between the germline ends. The entire variable domain, with the rest obtained from reference TRBV7-3 and TRBJ1-1, is as follows: GAGVSQTPSNKVTEKGKYVELRCDPISGHTALYWYRQSLGQGPEFLIYFQGTGAADDSGLPNDRFFAVRPEGSVSTLKIQRTERGDSAVYLCASTRLASNTEAFFGQGTRLTVV.